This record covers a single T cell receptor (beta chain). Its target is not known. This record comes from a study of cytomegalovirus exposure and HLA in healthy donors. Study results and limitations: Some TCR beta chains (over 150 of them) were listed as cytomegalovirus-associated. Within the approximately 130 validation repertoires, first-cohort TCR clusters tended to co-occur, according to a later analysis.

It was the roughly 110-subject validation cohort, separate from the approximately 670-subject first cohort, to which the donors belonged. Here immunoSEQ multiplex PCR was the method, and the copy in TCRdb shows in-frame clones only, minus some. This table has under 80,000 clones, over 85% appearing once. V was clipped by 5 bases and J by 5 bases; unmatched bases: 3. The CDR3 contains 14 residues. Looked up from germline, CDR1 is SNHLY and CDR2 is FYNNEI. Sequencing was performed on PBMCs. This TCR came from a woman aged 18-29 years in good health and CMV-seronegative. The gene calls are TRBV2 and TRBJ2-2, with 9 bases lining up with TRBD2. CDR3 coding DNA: TGTGCCAGCAGTTACGGACTAGCGACCGGGGAGCTGTTTTTT. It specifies CASSYGLATGELFF.